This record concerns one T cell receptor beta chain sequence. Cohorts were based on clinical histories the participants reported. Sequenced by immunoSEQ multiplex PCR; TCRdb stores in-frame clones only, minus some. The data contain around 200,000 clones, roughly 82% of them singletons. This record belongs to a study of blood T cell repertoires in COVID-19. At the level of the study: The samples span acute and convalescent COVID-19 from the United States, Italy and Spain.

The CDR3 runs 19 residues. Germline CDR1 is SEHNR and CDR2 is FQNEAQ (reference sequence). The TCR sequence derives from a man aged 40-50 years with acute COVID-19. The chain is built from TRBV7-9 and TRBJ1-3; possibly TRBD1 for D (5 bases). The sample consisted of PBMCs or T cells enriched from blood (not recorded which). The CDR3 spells CASGVIRLQGRYFGNTIYF. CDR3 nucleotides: TGTGCTTCGGGGGTTATAAGGTTGCAGGGACGATACTTTGGAAACACCATATATTTT.